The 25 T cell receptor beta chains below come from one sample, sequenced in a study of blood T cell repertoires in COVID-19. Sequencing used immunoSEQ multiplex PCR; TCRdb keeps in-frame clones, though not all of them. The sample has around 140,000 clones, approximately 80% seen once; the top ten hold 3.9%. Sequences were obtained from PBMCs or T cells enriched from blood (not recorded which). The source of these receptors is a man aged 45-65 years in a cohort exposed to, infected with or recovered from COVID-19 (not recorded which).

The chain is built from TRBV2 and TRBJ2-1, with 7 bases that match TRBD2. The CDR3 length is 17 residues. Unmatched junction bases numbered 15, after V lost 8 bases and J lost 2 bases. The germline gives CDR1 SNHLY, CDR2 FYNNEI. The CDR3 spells CASEGPTGTIPYNEQFF. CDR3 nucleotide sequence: TGTGCCAGCGAGGGGCCGACCGGGACTATTCCCTACAATGAGCAGTTCTTC.

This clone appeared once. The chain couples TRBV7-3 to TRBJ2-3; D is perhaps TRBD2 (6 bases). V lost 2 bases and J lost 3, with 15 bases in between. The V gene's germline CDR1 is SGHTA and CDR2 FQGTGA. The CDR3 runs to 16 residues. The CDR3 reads CASSLGAGGFTDTQYF. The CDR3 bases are TGTGCCAGCAGCTTAGGAGCGGGTGGGTTTACAGATACGCAGTATTTT.

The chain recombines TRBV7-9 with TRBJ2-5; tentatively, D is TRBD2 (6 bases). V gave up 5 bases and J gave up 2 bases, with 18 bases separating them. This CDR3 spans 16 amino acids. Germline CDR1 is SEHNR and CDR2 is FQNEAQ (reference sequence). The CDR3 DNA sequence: TGTGCCAGCAGCACGAGGCGGGGAATGGCTCAAGAGACCCAGTACTTC. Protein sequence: CASSTRRGMAQETQYF.

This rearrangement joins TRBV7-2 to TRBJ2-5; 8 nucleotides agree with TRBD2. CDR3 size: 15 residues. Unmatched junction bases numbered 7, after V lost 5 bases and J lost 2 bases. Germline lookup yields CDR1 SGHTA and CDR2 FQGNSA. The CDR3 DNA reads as TGTGCCAGCAGCCCCCAGCGGGGGTCACAAGAGACCCAGTACTTC. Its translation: CASSPQRGSQETQYF.

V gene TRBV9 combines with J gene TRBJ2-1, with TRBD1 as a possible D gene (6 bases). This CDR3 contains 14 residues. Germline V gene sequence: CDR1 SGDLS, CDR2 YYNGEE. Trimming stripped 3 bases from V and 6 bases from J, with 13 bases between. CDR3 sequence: CASSASGTPNEQFF. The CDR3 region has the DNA TGTGCCAGCAGCGCGTCCGGGACACCCAATGAGCAGTTCTTC.

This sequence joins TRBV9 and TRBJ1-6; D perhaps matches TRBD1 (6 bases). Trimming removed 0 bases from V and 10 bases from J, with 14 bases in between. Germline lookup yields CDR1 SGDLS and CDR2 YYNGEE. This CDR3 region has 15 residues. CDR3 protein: CASSVAGGGDSPLHF. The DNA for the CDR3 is TGTGCCAGCAGCGTAGCGGGGGGGGGCGACTCACCCCTCCACTTT.

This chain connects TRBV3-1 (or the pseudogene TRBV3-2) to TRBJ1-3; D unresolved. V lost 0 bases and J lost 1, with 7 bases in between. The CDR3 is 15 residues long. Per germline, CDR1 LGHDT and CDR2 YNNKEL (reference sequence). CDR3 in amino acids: CASSQEWLSGNTIYF. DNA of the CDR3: TGTGCCAGCAGCCAAGAGTGGCTTTCTGGAAACACCATATATTTT.

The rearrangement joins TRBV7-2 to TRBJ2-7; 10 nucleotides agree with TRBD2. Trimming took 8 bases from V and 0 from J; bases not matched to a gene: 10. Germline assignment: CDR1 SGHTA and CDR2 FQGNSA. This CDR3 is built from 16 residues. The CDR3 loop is CASAMVSGGSSYEQYF. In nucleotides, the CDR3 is TGTGCCAGCGCCATGGTTAGCGGGGGGAGCTCCTACGAGCAGTACTTC.

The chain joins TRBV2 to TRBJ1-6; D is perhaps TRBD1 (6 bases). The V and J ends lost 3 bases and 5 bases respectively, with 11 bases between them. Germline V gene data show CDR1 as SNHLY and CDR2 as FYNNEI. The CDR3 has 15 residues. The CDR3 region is CASSESGGDNSPLHF. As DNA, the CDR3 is TGTGCCAGCAGTGAGTCGGGGGGCGATAATTCACCCCTCCACTTT.

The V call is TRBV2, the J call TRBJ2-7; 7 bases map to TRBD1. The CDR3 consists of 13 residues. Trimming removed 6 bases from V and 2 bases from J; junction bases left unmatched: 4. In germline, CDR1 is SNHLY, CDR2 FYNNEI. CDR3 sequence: CASRRQGTYEQYF. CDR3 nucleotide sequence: TGTGCCAGCAGGAGACAGGGAACCTACGAGCAGTACTTC.

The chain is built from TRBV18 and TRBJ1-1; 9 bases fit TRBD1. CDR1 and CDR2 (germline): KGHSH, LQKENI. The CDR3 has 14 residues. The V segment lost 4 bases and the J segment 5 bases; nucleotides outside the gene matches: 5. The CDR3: CASSQQGARTEAFF. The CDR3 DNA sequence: TGTGCCAGCTCACAACAGGGGGCGCGGACTGAAGCTTTCTTT.

The CDR3 DNA follows: TGCGCCAGCGATTGGACAGGGGGAGCAGATACGCAGTATTTT. This encodes CASDWTGGADTQYF. V gene TRBV10-2 combines with J gene TRBJ2-3, with 10 bases identical to TRBD1. Germline lookup yields CDR1 WSHSY and CDR2 SAAADI. The CDR3 sequence is 14 residues long. The V segment lost 8 bases and the J segment 4 bases; nucleotides outside the gene matches: 6.

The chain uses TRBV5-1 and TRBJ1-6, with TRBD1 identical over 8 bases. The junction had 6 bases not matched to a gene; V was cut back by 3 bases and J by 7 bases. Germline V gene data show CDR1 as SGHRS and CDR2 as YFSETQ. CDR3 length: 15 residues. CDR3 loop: CASSSQGQVNSPLHF. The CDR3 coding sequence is TGCGCCAGCAGCTCGCAGGGACAGGTGAATTCACCCCTCCACTTT. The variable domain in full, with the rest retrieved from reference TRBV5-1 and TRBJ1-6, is KAGVTQTPRYLIKTRGQQVTLSCSPISGHRSVSWYQQTPGQGLQFLFEYFSETQRNKGNFPGRFSGRQFSNSRSEMNVSTLELGDSALYLCASSSQGQVNSPLHFGNGTRLTVT.

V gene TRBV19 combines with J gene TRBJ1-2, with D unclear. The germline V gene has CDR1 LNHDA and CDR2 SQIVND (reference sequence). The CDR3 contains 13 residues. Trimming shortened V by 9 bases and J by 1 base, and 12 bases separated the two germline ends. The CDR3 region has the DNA TGTGCCAGCCTACAGACCTTTAACTATGGCTACACCTTC. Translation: CASLQTFNYGYTF.

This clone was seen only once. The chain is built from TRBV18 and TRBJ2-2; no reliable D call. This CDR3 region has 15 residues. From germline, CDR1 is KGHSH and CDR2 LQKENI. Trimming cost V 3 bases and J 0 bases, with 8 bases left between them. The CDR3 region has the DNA TGTGCCAGCTCACCCTCGCGAGCGAACACCGGGGAGCTGTTTTTT. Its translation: CASSPSRANTGELFF.

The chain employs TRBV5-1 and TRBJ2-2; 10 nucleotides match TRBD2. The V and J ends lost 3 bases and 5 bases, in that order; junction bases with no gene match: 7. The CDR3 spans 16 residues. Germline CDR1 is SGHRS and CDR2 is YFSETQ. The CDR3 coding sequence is TGCGCCAGCAGCTCCCTAGCGGGGGCGACGACCGGGGAGCTGTTTTTT. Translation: CASSSLAGATTGELFF.

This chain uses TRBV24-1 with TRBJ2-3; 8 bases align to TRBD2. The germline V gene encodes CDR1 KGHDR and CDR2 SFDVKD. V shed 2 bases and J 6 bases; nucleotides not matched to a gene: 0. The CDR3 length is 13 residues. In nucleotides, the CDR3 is TGTGCCACCAGTGATTCGGGGGGGGATACGCAGTATTTT. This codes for CATSDSGGDTQYF.

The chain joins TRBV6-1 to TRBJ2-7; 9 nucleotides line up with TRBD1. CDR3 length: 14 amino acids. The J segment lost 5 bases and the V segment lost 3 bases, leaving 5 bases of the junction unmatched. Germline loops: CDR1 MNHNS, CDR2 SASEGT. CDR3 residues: CASSDWGQGHEQYF. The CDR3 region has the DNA TGTGCCAGCAGTGATTGGGGACAGGGCCACGAGCAGTACTTC.

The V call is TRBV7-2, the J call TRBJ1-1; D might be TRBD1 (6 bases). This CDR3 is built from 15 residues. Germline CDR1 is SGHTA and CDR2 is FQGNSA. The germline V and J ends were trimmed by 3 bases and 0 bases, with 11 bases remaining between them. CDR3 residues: CASSLDSHMNTEAFF. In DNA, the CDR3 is TGTGCCAGCAGCTTGGACAGTCACATGAACACTGAAGCTTTCTTT.

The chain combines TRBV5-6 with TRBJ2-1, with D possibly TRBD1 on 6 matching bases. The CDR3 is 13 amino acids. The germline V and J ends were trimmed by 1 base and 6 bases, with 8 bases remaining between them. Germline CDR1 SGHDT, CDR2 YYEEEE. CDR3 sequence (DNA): TGTGCCAGCAGCTTGAAAGGGGGCAATGAGCAGTTCTTC. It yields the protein CASSLKGGNEQFF.

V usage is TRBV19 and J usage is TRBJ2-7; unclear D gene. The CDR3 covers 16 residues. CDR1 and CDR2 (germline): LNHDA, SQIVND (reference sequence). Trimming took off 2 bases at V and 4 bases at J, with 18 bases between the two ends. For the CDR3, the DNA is TGTGCCAGTAGTATAAGGTACAATGCTGGAGTATACGAGCAGTACTTC. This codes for CASSIRYNAGVYEQYF.

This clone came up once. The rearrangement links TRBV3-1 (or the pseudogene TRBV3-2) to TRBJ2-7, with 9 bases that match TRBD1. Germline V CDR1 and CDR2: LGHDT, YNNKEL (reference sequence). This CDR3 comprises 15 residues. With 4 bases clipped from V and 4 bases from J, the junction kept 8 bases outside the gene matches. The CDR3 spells CASSPAGTGNYEQYF. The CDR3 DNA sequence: TGTGCCAGCAGCCCCGCCGGGACAGGGAATTACGAGCAGTACTTC.

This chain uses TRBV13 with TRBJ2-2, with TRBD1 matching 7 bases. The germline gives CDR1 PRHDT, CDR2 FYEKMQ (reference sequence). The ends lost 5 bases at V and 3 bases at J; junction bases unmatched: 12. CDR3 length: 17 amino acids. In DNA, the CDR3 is TGTGCCAGCAGCCGAGACAGGGAAGTTGGTTACACCGGGGAGCTGTTTTTT. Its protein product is CASSRDREVGYTGELFF.

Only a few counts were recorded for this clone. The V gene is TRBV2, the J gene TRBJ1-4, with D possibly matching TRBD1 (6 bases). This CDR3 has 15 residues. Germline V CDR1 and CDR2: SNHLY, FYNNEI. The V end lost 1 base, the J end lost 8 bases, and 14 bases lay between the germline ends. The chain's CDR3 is CASSEVPRGGEKLFF. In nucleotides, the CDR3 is TGTGCCAGCAGTGAAGTCCCTAGGGGGGGCGAAAAACTGTTTTTT. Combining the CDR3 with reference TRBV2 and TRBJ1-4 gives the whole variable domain EPEVTQTPSHQVTQMGQEVILRCVPISNHLYFYWYRQILGQKVEFLVSFYNNEISEKSEIFDDQFSVERPDGSNFTLKIRSTKLEDSAMYFCASSEVPRGGEKLFFGSGTQLSVL.

In DNA, the CDR3 is TGTGCCAGCTCACCACCGCGGGGAGGGACCACAGATACGCAGTATTTT. It codes for CASSPPRGGTTDTQYF. This rearrangement joins TRBV18 to TRBJ2-3, with 7 bases aligning to TRBD2. Unmatched junction bases numbered 5, after V lost 0 bases and J lost 2 bases. The CDR3 has 16 amino acids. Germline CDR1 is KGHSH and CDR2 is LQKENI.